This T cell receptor beta chain was obtained from a study of cytomegalovirus exposure and HLA in healthy donors. As to this clone: The antigen is undetermined.

CDR1 and CDR2 (germline): SGHTA, FQGNSA. This CDR3 has 13 residues. Trimming stripped 4 bases from V and 8 bases from J, with 11 bases between. Study findings and constraints: An ancestry cluster, one associated with Asian ancestry, reportedly showed fewer N-insertions than the approximately 670-donor mean in a later analysis.

Primers included in the PCR were 60 Vbeta and 13 Jbeta primers. The data were produced by immunoSEQ multiplex PCR, yet TCRdb's version contains in-frame clones alone and is incomplete. The data hold about 94,000 clones, with about 80% observed a single time. The material sequenced was PBMCs. This receptor was identified in a man between 35 and 55 years old in good health and CMV-seropositive. This rearrangement joins TRBV7-2 to TRBJ1-4; TRBD1 is a possible D gene (5 bases). The CDR3 nucleotides are TGTGCCAGCAGCTGGACACATAAAGAAAAACTGTTTTTT. Encoded protein: CASSWTHKEKLFF.